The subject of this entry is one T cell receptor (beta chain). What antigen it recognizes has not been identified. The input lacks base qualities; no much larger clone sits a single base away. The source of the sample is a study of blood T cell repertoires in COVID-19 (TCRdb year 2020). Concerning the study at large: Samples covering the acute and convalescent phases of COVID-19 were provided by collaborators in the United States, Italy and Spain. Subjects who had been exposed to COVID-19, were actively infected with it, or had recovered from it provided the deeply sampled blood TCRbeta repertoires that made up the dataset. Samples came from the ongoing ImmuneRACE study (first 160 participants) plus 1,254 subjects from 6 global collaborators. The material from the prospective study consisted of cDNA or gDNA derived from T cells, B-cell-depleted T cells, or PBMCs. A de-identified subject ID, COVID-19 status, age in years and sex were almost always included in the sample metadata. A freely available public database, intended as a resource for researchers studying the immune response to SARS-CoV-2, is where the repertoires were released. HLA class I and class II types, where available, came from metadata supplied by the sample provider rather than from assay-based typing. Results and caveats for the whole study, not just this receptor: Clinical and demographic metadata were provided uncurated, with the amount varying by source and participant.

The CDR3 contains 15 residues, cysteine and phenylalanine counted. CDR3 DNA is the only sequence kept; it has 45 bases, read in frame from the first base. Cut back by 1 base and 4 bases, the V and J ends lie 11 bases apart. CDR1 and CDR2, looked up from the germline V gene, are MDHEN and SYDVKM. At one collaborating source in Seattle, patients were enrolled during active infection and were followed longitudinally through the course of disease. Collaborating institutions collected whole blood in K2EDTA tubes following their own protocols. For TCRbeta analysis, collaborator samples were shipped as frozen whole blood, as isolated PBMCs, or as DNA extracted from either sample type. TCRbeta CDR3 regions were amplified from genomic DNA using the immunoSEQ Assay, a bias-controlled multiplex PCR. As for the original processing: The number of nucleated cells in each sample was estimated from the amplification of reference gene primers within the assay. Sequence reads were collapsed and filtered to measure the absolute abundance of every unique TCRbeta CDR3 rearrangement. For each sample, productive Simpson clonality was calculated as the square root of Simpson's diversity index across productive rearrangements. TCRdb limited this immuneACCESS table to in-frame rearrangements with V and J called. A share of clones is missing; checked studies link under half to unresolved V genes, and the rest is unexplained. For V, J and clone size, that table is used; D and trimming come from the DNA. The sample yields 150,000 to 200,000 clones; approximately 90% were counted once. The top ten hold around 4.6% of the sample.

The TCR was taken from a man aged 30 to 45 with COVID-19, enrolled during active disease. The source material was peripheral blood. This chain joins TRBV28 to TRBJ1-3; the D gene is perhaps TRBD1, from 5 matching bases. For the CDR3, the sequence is CASSLLIGVGNTIYF. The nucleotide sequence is TGTGCCAGCAGTTTATTAATAGGGGTAGGAAACACCATATATTTT.